This T cell receptor (beta chain) was captured by sequencing in a study of blood T cell repertoires in COVID-19. About the research overall: COVID-19 samples collected from the United States, Italy and Spain covered acute and convalescent phases. From T cells, B-cell-depleted T cells, or PBMCs came the material, which was cDNA or gDNA.

Which cohort a participant joined came from the clinical history participants gave. Authors' analysis steps: Using reference gene primer amplification, nucleated cell counts were estimated. Some clones are missing from TCRdb's copy, which holds only in-frame ones; the method was immunoSEQ multiplex PCR. Clone size and the V and J calls come from that table; the DNA yielded D and trimming. The sample has 140,000 to 150,000 clones; more than 75% are singletons. The CDR3 covers 17 residues. Trimming at V came to 4 bases and at J to 4 bases, leaving 11 bases not matched to a gene. From germline, CDR1 is SGHTA and CDR2 FQGNSA.

Specimen: PBMCs or T cells enriched from blood (not recorded which). J is TRBJ2-1 and V is TRBV7-2, with TRBD2 matching 9 bases. The TCR comes from a man aged 60 to 75 who had recovered from COVID-19. The CDR3, as DNA: TGTGCCAGCAGCTCCGCCGGGACTAGCTTTATATACAATGAGCAGTTCTTC. Protein product: CASSSAGTSFIYNEQFF.